This T cell receptor (beta chain) was recovered during a study of early T cells in non-severe SARS-CoV-2 infection. Overall study context: Sequenced material consisted of bulk RNA (from unsorted whole blood), and chains were unpaired. Notes on the study in general: VDJdb matching favored anti-spike CD8 responses, missing private and CD4 specificities.

The V end lost 0 bases, the J end lost 4 bases, and 15 bases lay between the germline ends. Germline V lookup: CDR1 DFQATT, CDR2 SNEGSKA (reference sequence). The CDR3 contains 15 residues. Unique molecular identifiers were affixed to single, distinct cDNA molecules. TCRdb used MiXCR to reprocess the 5' RACE reads, holding one entry per CDR3 protein. The sample includes 55,000 or so distinct CDR3 sequences, about an eighth of them seen just once. This clonotype was seen repeatedly, ten times or more. Its antigen remains unknown. This clonotype originated in an adult who was a healthcare worker with PCR-confirmed SARS-CoV-2 infection or an uninfected control (not recorded which). Sequenced: whole blood. V and J are TRBV20-1 and TRBJ1-2; D is unresolved. The CDR3 DNA reads as TGCAGTGCTAGAGATCAATTAGGCAGGCGCTATGGCTACACCTTC. It specifies CSARDQLGRRYGYTF.